A few counts support the clone carrying this T cell receptor beta chain. Antigen specificity is unknown. From germline, CDR1 is MDHEN and CDR2 SYDVKM. Trimming left V 5 bases short and J 0 bases short, with 9 bases between. The CDR3 length is 14 residues. The data belong to a study of breast tumors, draining lymph nodes, adjacent tissues. MiXCR was run by TCRdb on the multiplex PCR reads, yielding one entry per CDR3 protein. This sample has roughly 80,000 distinct CDR3 sequences, with under 25% found just once. Study-level findings and limits: Compared with basal-like, luminal-like tumors shared significantly more repertoire with nontumor tissue.

Samples came from axillary lymph nodes draining the breast cancer. The clonotype originates from a female donor with breast cancer. Some clones in this sample may be carry-over from other donors' samples. The gene calls are TRBV28 and TRBJ2-3; D tentatively reads TRBD1 or TRBD2 (5 bases each). Sequenced material: axillary lymph node tissue. The CDR3 nucleotides read TGTGCCAGCAGTAGGGACGGTAGCACAGATACGCAGTATTTT. Its translation is CASSRDGSTDTQYF.